The 21 T cell receptor beta chains below all came from one sample that was sequenced in a study of T cells in Graves' hyperthyroidism and ophthalmopathy. RNA transcripts yielded amplified TCR beta CDR3 regions. TCR CDR3 underwent first-round RT-PCR with the HTBI primer set. TCRdb reprocessed the multiplex PCR reads via MiXCR and lists one record per CDR3 protein. This repertoire shows 650,000 to 850,000 distinct CDR3 sequences, roughly a sixth found once; its top ten account for over 15%. The sample taken for sequencing was blood. The origin of the receptors is a woman in her fifties or sixties with Graves' hyperthyroidism that later progressed to Graves' ophthalmopathy.

This clonotype was found many times. The chain combines TRBV20-1 with TRBJ1-5; TRBD1 is a possible D gene (5 bases). CDR3 size: 14 residues. V was pared by 3 bases and J by 1 base, with 10 bases between. Germline V gene data show CDR1 as DFQATT and CDR2 as SNEGSKA (reference sequence). The CDR3 loop reads CSASWGVSNQPQHF. In DNA, the CDR3 is TGCAGTGCTAGTTGGGGCGTGAGCAATCAGCCCCAGCATTTT.

A few counts support this clonotype. Here the CDR3 reads CASSQGGSLNQPQHF. Written as DNA, the CDR3 is TGCGCCAGCAGCCAGGGGGGGAGCCTCAATCAGCCCCAGCATTTT. This rearrangement joins TRBV4-1 to TRBJ1-5; tentatively, D is TRBD1 (5 bases). With 3 bases removed from V and 3 bases from J, the gap between germline ends came to 12 bases. The CDR3 covers 15 residues. Germline V gene lookup returns CDR1 MGHRA and CDR2 YSYEKL.

This clonotype occurred many times. The CDR3 region has the DNA TGCGCCAGCAGTCTGGGGACTCTGGCAAATGAAAAACTGTTTTTT. The encoded protein is CASSLGTLANEKLFF. The J gene is TRBJ1-4, the V gene TRBV5-1; possible D gene TRBD1, 5 bases. This CDR3 region has 15 residues. Deletions cut 5 bases from V and 5 bases from J, with 16 bases between. In germline, CDR1 is SGHRS, CDR2 YFSETQ.

The sample holds one count of this clonotype. The chain employs TRBV5-4 and TRBJ1-4; perhaps TRBD1 as D (5 bases). The germline gives CDR1 SGHNT, CDR2 YYREEE (reference sequence). Between the trimmed V and J ends, which lost 0 bases and 0 bases, there was a span of 15 bases. The CDR3 spans 18 residues. The CDR3 nucleotides are TGTGCCAGCAGCTTGGACTTAGGGTCGGGGGCAACTAATGAAAAACTGTTTTTT. Translated: CASSLDLGSGATNEKLFF.

This clonotype was observed a handful of times. The chain carries TRBV20-1 and TRBJ1-1; 8 positions agree with TRBD1. Germline trimming cut 6 bases from V and 6 bases from J; bases unmatched to any gene: 6. The CDR3 loop spans 12 amino acids. Germline V gene sequence: CDR1 DFQATT, CDR2 SNEGSKA (reference sequence). CDR3 bases: TGCAGTGCATCCCAGGGGGCCGCTGAAGCTTTCTTT. Amino acid sequence: CSASQGAAEAFF.

The chain has TRBV14 and TRBJ2-6; no firm D call. From germline, CDR1 is SGHDN and CDR2 FVKESK. This CDR3 region has 15 residues. With 1 base removed from V and 3 bases from J, the gap between germline ends came to 7 bases. In nucleotides, the CDR3 is TGTGCCAGCAGCCAAGGGCACTTTGGGGCCAACGTCCTGACTTTC. Translation gives CASSQGHFGANVLTF.

Only a few counts were recorded for this clonotype. V usage is TRBV5-1 and J usage is TRBJ1-3, with D unclear. The CDR3 loop spans 17 amino acids. Trimming took 0 bases from V and 0 from J, leaving 13 bases between them. The germline V gene encodes CDR1 SGHRS and CDR2 YFSETQ. For the CDR3, the DNA is TGCGCCAGCAGCTTGGTACAGCTTGGGATCTCTGGAAACACCATATATTTT. Translated: CASSLVQLGISGNTIYF. The full variable domain, rest sourced from reference TRBV5-1 and TRBJ1-3, is KAGVTQTPRYLIKTRGQQVTLSCSPISGHRSVSWYQQTPGQGLQFLFEYFSETQRNKGNFPGRFSGRQFSNSRSEMNVSTLELGDSALYLCASSLVQLGISGNTIYFGEGSWLTVV.

A few counts support this clonotype. The chain carries TRBV6-2 or TRBV6-3 and TRBJ1-1, with a possible D match to TRBD1 (5 bases). CDR1 and CDR2 (germline): MNHEY, SVGEGT. The CDR3 covers 15 residues. The V gene lost 0 bases and the J gene lost 2 bases, with 10 bases spanning the gap. CDR3 in amino acids: CASSYSGDLNTEAFF. CDR3 DNA sequence: TGTGCCAGCAGTTACTCGGGGGATCTTAACACTGAAGCTTTCTTT.

This clonotype occurred many times. The gene calls are TRBV12-3 or TRBV12-4 and TRBJ1-2, with D tentatively TRBD1 (6 bases). The CDR3 contains 11 residues. The V gene lost 5 bases and the J gene lost 10 bases, with 11 bases spanning the gap. The CDR3 sequence: CASSPQGYYTF. CDR3 nucleotides: TGTGCCAGCAGTCCGCAGGGGTACTACACCTTC.

V gene TRBV6-1 combines with J gene TRBJ2-3, with 12 bases identical to TRBD1. The CDR3 length is 16 residues. V shed 8 bases, J shed 2 bases, and the junction held 8 bases outside the gene matches. CDR1 and CDR2 from the germline V gene are MNHNS and SASEGT. CDR3 in amino acids: CASSPGQGAATDTQYF. In DNA, the CDR3 is TGTGCCAGCTCCCCGGGACAGGGGGCAGCCACAGATACGCAGTATTTT.

In this sample, this clonotype turned up a few times. The J gene is TRBJ2-2, the V gene TRBV5-4; 9 positions agree with TRBD2. The trim removed 3 bases at V and 3 bases at J, leaving 3 bases unmatched. The CDR3 contains 15 residues. Germline V gene data show CDR1 as SGHNT and CDR2 as YYREEE (reference sequence). CDR3 in DNA: TGTGCCAGCAGCTCTAGCGGGGAATACACCGGGGAGCTGTTTTTT. Its protein is CASSSSGEYTGELFF.

This chain links TRBV14 with TRBJ2-4; D is perhaps TRBD1 (6 bases). This CDR3 is 16 amino acids long. The V gene lost 3 bases and the J gene lost 0 bases, with 12 bases spanning the gap. Germline V gene lookup returns CDR1 SGHDN and CDR2 FVKESK. The chain's CDR3 is CASSQTQGLAKNIQYF. The CDR3 DNA follows: TGTGCCAGCAGCCAGACACAGGGTTTAGCCAAAAACATTCAGTACTTC. Drawing the rest from reference TRBV14 and TRBJ2-4, the complete variable domain is EAGVTQFPSHSVIEKGQTVTLRCDPISGHDNLYWYRRVMGKEIKFLLHFVKESKQDESGMPNNRFLAERTGGTYSTLKVQPAELEDSGVYFCASSQTQGLAKNIQYFGAGTRLSVL.

The gene calls are TRBV15 and TRBJ1-6; D remains ambiguous. Trimming took 0 bases from V and 7 from J, leaving 13 bases between them. Germline loops: CDR1 LNHNV, CDR2 YYDKDF (reference sequence). The length of the CDR3 is 16 residues. The CDR3 DNA is TGTGCCACCAGCAGAGACAGCTCTTCCATAAATTCACCCCTCCACTTT. This codes for CATSRDSSSINSPLHF.

The chain carries TRBV24-1 and TRBJ1-2; D is undetermined. The germline V gene has CDR1 KGHDR and CDR2 SFDVKD. V was cut by 1 base and J by 0 bases, with 2 bases left in between. The CDR3 is 13 residues long. The CDR3, as DNA: TGTGCCACCAGTGATTTCCCTAACTATGGCTACACCTTC. This sequence encodes CATSDFPNYGYTF.

This clonotype was observed a few times. The chain employs TRBV15 and TRBJ2-7; D may correspond to TRBD1 or TRBD2 (7 bases each). Between the trimmed V and J ends, which lost 5 bases and 6 bases, there was a span of 11 bases. The length of the CDR3 is 12 residues. Germline V CDR1 and CDR2: LNHNV, YYDKDF (reference sequence). The CDR3 region is CATSPGGVEQYF. As DNA, the CDR3 is TGTGCCACCAGCCCAGGGGGGGTCGAGCAGTACTTC.

Ten or more counts support this clonotype. The V and J genes are TRBV2 and TRBJ2-6; D ambiguous. Trimming stripped 3 bases from V and 2 bases from J, with 5 bases between. The germline V gene has CDR1 SNHLY and CDR2 FYNNEI. The CDR3 has 14 residues. The CDR3: CASSEVAGANVLTF. CDR3 nucleotide sequence: TGTGCCAGCAGTGAGGTTGCTGGGGCCAACGTCCTGACTTTC.

This clonotype was seen only a few times. A clone one base away is much larger, so this may be a read error. The chain couples TRBV12-3 or TRBV12-4 to TRBJ2-3, with TRBD2 identical over 9 bases. CDR3 length equals 15 residues. CDR3 sequence: CASRPFSGGSDTLYF. The CDR3 DNA follows: TGTGCCAGCAGACCGTTTAGCGGGGGTTCGGATACGCTGTATTTT.

In this sample, this clonotype turned up many times. The rearrangement links TRBV7-6 to TRBJ1-2, with a weak D call TRBD1 (5 bases). Germline CDR1 is SGHVS and CDR2 is FNYEAQ. The CDR3 runs to 16 residues. The germline V and J ends were trimmed by 5 bases and 4 bases, with 20 bases remaining between them. The CDR3 region has the DNA TGTGCCAGCAGCCCACGCCTCGACGGGGACTTCTATGGCTACACCTTC. Protein sequence: CASSPRLDGDFYGYTF.

This clonotype was picked up a small number of times. The chain joins TRBV20-1 to TRBJ2-1; D is possibly TRBD2 (6 bases). Germline V gene data show CDR1 as DFQATT and CDR2 as SNEGSKA (reference sequence). The V and J ends lost 1 base and 4 bases respectively, with 20 bases between them. This CDR3 has 17 amino acids. The CDR3 nucleotides read TGCAGTGCTAGAGGGCACGTGGAGGGATTAATATACAATGAGCAGTTCTTC. As protein: CSARGHVEGLIYNEQFF.

This clonotype was seen many times. J is TRBJ2-3 and V is TRBV20-1; TRBD2 is a possible D gene (5 bases). Germline values: CDR1 DFQATT, CDR2 SNEGSKA (reference sequence). V lost 3 bases and J 3 bases, leaving 7 bases between the germline ends. This CDR3 region has 12 residues. CDR3 in DNA: TGCAGTGCTAGCGGGGTTACAGATACGCAGTATTTT. It yields the protein CSASGVTDTQYF.

The chain is built from TRBV7-3 and TRBJ2-3; no clear D gene. V was cut by 1 base and J by 1 base, with 9 bases left in between. CDR3 length: 15 residues. Germline V CDR1 and CDR2: SGHTA, FQGTGA. The CDR3 DNA reads TGTGCCAGCAGCTTAAATGCCAGAGGCACAGATACGCAGTATTTT. It yields the protein CASSLNARGTDTQYF.